This is a list of T cell receptor beta chains from one sample in a study of T cells in Graves' hyperthyroidism and ophthalmopathy. MiXCR, run by TCRdb on the multiplex PCR reads, gives a single entry per CDR3 protein. The top ten clones hold approximately 10% of a sample with about 840,000 distinct CDR3 sequences, about 38% of them seen once. Source material: blood. The receptor set was obtained from a man in his late teens or twenties with Graves' hyperthyroidism. CDR3s include the opening cysteine and the closing phenylalanine or tryptophan. D genes are given only for firm matches. Size tells how often a clone was seen (once, few, many) or the class of an expanded clone, and some rows leave it out.

>.|TRBV7-2|TRBJ2-6|.
TGTGCCAGCAGCCCTGGTCTGGGGGCCGACTTCCTGACTTTC
CASSPGLGADFLTF
>.|TRBV7-9|TRBJ1-1|many
TGTGCCAGCAGTATCGAGAACACTGAAGCTTTCTTT
CASSIENTEAFF
>TRBD1|TRBV7-9|TRBJ2-7|.
TGTGCCAGCAGCTTAGCGAGGACAGGGCTCGGCTACGAGCAGTACTTC
CASSLARTGLGYEQYF
>.|TRBV12-3/TRBV12-4|TRBJ1-5|many
TGTGCCAGCAGTTTAGCCTCGGGCGGCAATCAGCCCCAGCATTTT
CASSLASGGNQPQHF
>TRBD2|TRBV7-2|TRBJ2-2|few
TGTGCCAGCAGCTTAATTCCCGGACTAGCGGTTACCGGGGAGCTGTTTTTT
CASSLIPGLAVTGELFF
>.|TRBV7-9|TRBJ2-7|many
TGTGCCAGCAGCTTAATAACAGGGAGCGAGCAGTACTTC
CASSLITGSEQYF
>.|TRBV6-1|TRBJ1-1|.
TGTGCCAGCCGGGGGGGCCTTGTGACTGAAGCTTTCTTT
CASRGGLVTEAFF
>.|TRBV29-1|TRBJ1-1|many
TGCAGCGTCGCGCAGAGAATGAACACTGAAGCTTTCTTT
CSVAQRMNTEAFF
>.|TRBV14|TRBJ1-1|few
TGTGCCAGCAGCCAAGAACTTCCCCCGGGTAGCCAATTCATGAACACTGAAGCTTTCTTT
CASSQELPPGSQFMNTEAFF
>.|TRBV5-1|TRBJ2-2|.
TGCGCCAGCAGCTTCCCCGGCGCGAACACCGGGGAGCTGTTTTTT
CASSFPGANTGELFF
>.|TRBV10-3|TRBJ2-7|many
TGTGCCATCAGTGCACCCGGGACAAGCTCCTACGAGCAGTACTTC
CAISAPGTSSYEQYF
>TRBD2|TRBV20-1|TRBJ2-5|.
TGCAGTGCTAGGAAGGCTAGCGGCCAAGAGACCCAGTACTTC
CSARKASGQETQYF
>.|TRBV7-9|TRBJ2-2|.
TGTGCCAGCAGCCTATTACGGGGAGTCGGGGAGCTGTTTTTT
CASSLLRGVGELFF
>TRBD2|TRBV7-2|TRBJ2-7|few
TGTGCCAGCAGCTTAGAGTTGACTAGCGGCCCCTACGAGCAGTACTTC
CASSLELTSGPYEQYF
>.|TRBV20-1|TRBJ2-5|.
TGCAGTGCTTCGGACAATCAAGAGACCCAGTACTTC
CSASDNQETQYF
>.|TRBV29-1|TRBJ1-1|.
TGCAGCGTTGAAGATAGGTCGAGGCAGGGCGAAGCTTTCTTT
CSVEDRSRQGEAFF
>.|TRBV20-1|TRBJ2-6|.
TGCAGTGCCGTCTCCGGGACTGGGGCCAACGTCCTGACTTTC
CSAVSGTGANVLTF
>.|TRBV11-1|TRBJ1-1|.
TGTGCTAGCGTGGCCGGCGGGAACACTGAAGCTTTCTTT
CASVAGGNTEAFF
>.|TRBV6-1|TRBJ2-7|few
TGTGCCAGCAGTGAAGGGTGGGCAGGGACCGAGCAGTACTTC
CASSEGWAGTEQYF
>TRBD1|TRBV7-6|TRBJ2-7|.
TGTGCCAGCAGCTCGAGGGACAGGGGAGAGCAGTACTTC
CASSSRDRGEQYF
>.|TRBV10-3|TRBJ1-2|.
TGTGCCAGCAAAGTTAATCAGGCTGGTTCCGGCTACACCTTC
CASKVNQAGSGYTF
>.|TRBV7-9|TRBJ2-5|.
TGTGCCAGCACCGACGGGTTTGAGGGAGAGACCCAGTACTTC
CASTDGFEGETQYF
>.|TRBV4-3|TRBJ2-7|.
TGCGCCAGCAGCCACGGACAAGCGAGCGAGCAGTACTTC
CASSHGQASEQYF
>.|TRBV19|TRBJ1-1|.
TGTGCCAGTACCGCAGAGGGTTCTGTGAACACTGAAGCTTTCTTT
CASTAEGSVNTEAFF
>.|TRBV6-1|TRBJ1-1|.
TGTGCCAGCTATTCCCGAACTACCACTGAAGCTTTCTTT
CASYSRTTTEAFF
>TRBD1|TRBV19|TRBJ1-1|.
TGTGCCAGTCGGACCCCGAACCGACAGGGTGGCACTGAAGCTTTCTTT
CASRTPNRQGGTEAFF
>TRBD2|TRBV19|TRBJ2-2|.
TGTGCCAGTGAGGGACTAGCGGAGGTCACCGGGGAGCTGTTTTTT
CASEGLAEVTGELFF
>TRBD1|TRBV10-3|TRBJ2-7|many
TGTGCCAACAGAGACCCGGGACAGGGCTACGAGCAGTACTTC
CANRDPGQGYEQYF
>.|TRBV11-3|TRBJ1-5|few
TGTGCCAGCAGCCAAGATCGCTGGGGGGCAGAGCCCCAGCATTTT
CASSQDRWGAEPQHF
>.|TRBV7-6|TRBJ1-5|many
TGTGCCAGCAGCCCTGAGGCAGGCAATCAGCCCCAGCATTTT
CASSPEAGNQPQHF
>TRBD2|TRBV19|TRBJ2-2|few
TGTGCCAGTAGTATAGAGTGGACTAGCGGGAGAACCGGGGAGCTGTTTTTT
CASSIEWTSGRTGELFF
>.|TRBV20-1|TRBJ1-1|.
TGCAGTGCTAGAGACGGCGAAGCTTTCTTT
CSARDGEAFF
>.|TRBV6-5|TRBJ1-4|few
TGTGCCAGCAGTTACTCGGGGAGGGCGGGAGAAAAACTGTTTTTT
CASSYSGRAGEKLFF
>.|TRBV7-9|TRBJ2-5|.
TGTGCCAGCAGCTTAGGGCTTGGCAACCAAGAGACCCAGTACTTC
CASSLGLGNQETQYF
>.|TRBV7-7|TRBJ2-5|many
TGTGCCTCCGCTGGCGGGTACCAAGAGACCCAGTACTTC
CASAGGYQETQYF
>.|TRBV10-3|TRBJ2-3|few
TGTGCCATCAGTGAGTCTTGGGCAGATACGCAGTATTTT
CAISESWADTQYF
>.|TRBV5-1|TRBJ1-4|many
TGCGCCAGCAGCTTTTCAGGAGGTGATGAAAAACTGTTTTTT
CASSFSGGDEKLFF
>.|TRBV7-9|TRBJ2-5|many
TGTGCCAGCACCAAGGGCTACCTGCCAGAGGACCAGTACTTC
CASTKGYLPEDQYF
>TRBD1|TRBV11-1|TRBJ1-1|few
TGTGCCAGCAGCTTACAGGGGGCCTTGAACACTGAAGCTTTCTTT
CASSLQGALNTEAFF
>.|TRBV29-1|TRBJ1-4|many
TGCAGCGTTGAAGATTGGGGGAGAGAGGTGTTTTTT
CSVEDWGREVFF
>TRBD2|TRBV10-3|TRBJ2-5|many
TGTGCCATCAGTGAGACTAGCGGGAGCAAAACCCAGTACTTC
CAISETSGSKTQYF
>.|TRBV9|TRBJ2-2|.
TGTGCCAGCAGCGTAGAAGGGGCCCGGAACACCGGGGAGCTGTCTTTT
CASSVEGARNTGELSF
>.|TRBV7-9|TRBJ2-7|many
TGTGCCAGCAGCTTGAACGGCCACGAGCAGTACTTC
CASSLNGHEQYF
>.|TRBV6-1|TRBJ1-4|.
TGTGCCAGTCCGACCGGGACGGTTAATGAAAAACTGTTTTTT
CASPTGTVNEKLFF
>TRBD1|TRBV2|TRBJ2-5|.
TGTGCCAGCAGCCCTGGGGACAGGGTGAGGGAGACCCAGTACTTC
CASSPGDRVRETQYF
>.|TRBV7-6|TRBJ1-6|.
TGTGCTAGCAGCTTAGATCCCTCCCTCGGCAATTCACCCCTCCACTTT
CASSLDPSLGNSPLHF
>.|TRBV9|TRBJ1-1|.
TGTGCCAGCAGACAAGGGACCCTAGTAGGAAACACTGAAGCTTTCTTT
CASRQGTLVGNTEAFF
>TRBD1|TRBV29-1|TRBJ2-2|few
TGCAGCGGATACAGGGGGCCCGGGGAGCTGTTTTTT
CSGYRGPGELFF
>.|TRBV11-2|TRBJ1-4|.
TGTGCCAGCCTGGGAGTCGGGGAGTATGGTGAAAAACTGTTTTTT
CASLGVGEYGEKLFF